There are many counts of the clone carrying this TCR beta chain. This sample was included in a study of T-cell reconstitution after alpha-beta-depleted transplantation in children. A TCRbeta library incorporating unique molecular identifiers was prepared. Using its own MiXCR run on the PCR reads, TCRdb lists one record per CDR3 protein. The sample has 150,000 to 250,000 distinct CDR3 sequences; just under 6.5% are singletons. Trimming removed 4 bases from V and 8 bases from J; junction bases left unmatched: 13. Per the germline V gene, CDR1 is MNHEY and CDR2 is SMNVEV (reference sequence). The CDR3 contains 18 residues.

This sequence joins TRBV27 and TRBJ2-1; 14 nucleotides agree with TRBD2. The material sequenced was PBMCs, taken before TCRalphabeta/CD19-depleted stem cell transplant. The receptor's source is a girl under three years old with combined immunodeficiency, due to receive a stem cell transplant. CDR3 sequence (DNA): TGTGCCAGCAGTTACCTTCCCGGGACTAGCGGGGGCGGGTATGAGCAGTTCTTC. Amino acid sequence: CASSYLPGTSGGGYEQFF.